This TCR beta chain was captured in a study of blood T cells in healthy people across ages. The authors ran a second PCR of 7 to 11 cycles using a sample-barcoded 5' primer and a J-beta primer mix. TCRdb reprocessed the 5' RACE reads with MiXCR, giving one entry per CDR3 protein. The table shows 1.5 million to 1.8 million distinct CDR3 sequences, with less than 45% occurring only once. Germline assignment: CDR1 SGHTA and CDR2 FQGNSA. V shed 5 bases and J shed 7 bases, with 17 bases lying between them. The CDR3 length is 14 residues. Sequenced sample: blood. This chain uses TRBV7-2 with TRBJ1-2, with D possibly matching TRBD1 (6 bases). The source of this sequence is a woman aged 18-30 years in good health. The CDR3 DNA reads TGTGCCAGCAGCACCCCCGCAGGGGTAGGTGGCTACACCTTC. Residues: CASSTPAGVGGYTF.